Below are 21 T cell receptor beta chains sequenced from a single sample in a study of T cells in Graves' hyperthyroidism and ophthalmopathy. Amplification yielded TCR beta CDR3 regions, with RNA transcripts as the source. A set of HTBI primers served as the primers for a first-round RT-PCR of the TCR CDR3. TCRdb passed the multiplex PCR reads through MiXCR, listing each CDR3 protein once. The sample carries 400,000 or so distinct CDR3 sequences, around 15% recorded once. Sequencing was performed on blood. The receptors here all came from a man between 45 and 60 years old with Graves' ophthalmopathy.

This clonotype was observed at least ten times. The J gene is TRBJ2-7, the V gene TRBV12-3 or TRBV12-4; D is perhaps TRBD1 (6 bases). Deletions cut 3 bases from V and 0 bases from J, with 9 bases between. This CDR3 region has 14 residues. For the CDR3, the DNA is TGTGCCAGCAGTTTCGACAGGCTCTCCTACGAGCAGTACTTC. It translates to CASSFDRLSYEQYF.

This clonotype appeared many times. The V gene is TRBV5-1, the J gene TRBJ2-7; perhaps TRBD2 as D (5 bases). The V and J ends lost 8 bases and 7 bases respectively, with 19 bases between them. Germline assignment: CDR1 SGHRS and CDR2 YFSETQ. The CDR3 is 13 amino acids. This CDR3 is CASSEGSPEEQYF. The DNA for the CDR3 is TGCGCCAGTAGCGAGGGATCCCCGGAAGAGCAGTACTTC.

This clonotype showed up many times. This chain links TRBV18 with TRBJ1-2; D may be TRBD1 (6 bases). Trimming removed 3 bases at V and 2 bases at J, with 19 bases between. There are 17 residues in the CDR3. Germline lookup yields CDR1 KGHSH and CDR2 LQKENI. The CDR3 here is CASSPLDRSDVNYGYTF. The CDR3 DNA reads TGTGCCAGCTCACCCCTAGACAGGTCCGACGTGAACTATGGCTACACCTTC.

The chain combines TRBV7-8 with TRBJ2-1, with 7 bases identical to TRBD2. The CDR3 consists of 20 residues. Germline trimming cut 2 bases from V and 7 bases from J; bases unmatched to any gene: 23. The germline gives CDR1 SGHVS, CDR2 FQNEAQ. The DNA for the CDR3 is TGTGCCAGCAGCTTATTCTTAGGGCACCAGCGGGATGTATCTTTGAATGAGCAGTTCTTC. Its translation is CASSLFLGHQRDVSLNEQFF. Full variable domain (outside the CDR3, taken from reference TRBV7-8 and TRBJ2-1): GAGVSQSPRYKVAKRGQDVALRCDPISGHVSLFWYQQALGQGPEFLTYFQNEAQLDKSGLPSDRFFAERPEGSVSTLKIQRTQQEDSAVYLCASSLFLGHQRDVSLNEQFFGPGTRLTVL.

This clonotype was counted many times. This chain joins TRBV3-1 and TRBJ1-2, with D possibly matching TRBD1 (6 bases). The germline CDR1 and CDR2 sequences are LGHDT and YNNKEL (reference sequence). The CDR3 is made up of 13 amino acids. Trimming stripped 4 bases from V and 10 bases from J, with 16 bases between. CDR3 bases: TGTGCCAGCAGCCTCACAGGGATTCGTTCCTACACCTTC. Translated, it gives CASSLTGIRSYTF.

This clonotype came up many times. The V call is TRBV5-7, the J call TRBJ1-2; 7 positions match TRBD1. TRBV5-7 is assigned to the ORF class and has an uncertain function. With V trimmed by 2 bases and J by 0 bases, 4 bases remained unmatched. This CDR3 spans 15 amino acids. CDR3 region: CASSFHRGSNYGYTF. CDR3 DNA sequence: TGTGCCAGCAGCTTCCACAGGGGTTCTAACTATGGCTACACCTTC.

This chain joins TRBV5-1 and TRBJ1-3; no reliable D call. V lost 0 bases and J 4 bases, leaving 11 bases between the germline ends. CDR3 length: 15 residues. Per the germline V gene, CDR1 is SGHRS and CDR2 is YFSETQ. CDR3 sequence reads: CASSLGPMGGNTIYF. DNA for the CDR3: TGCGCCAGCAGCTTGGGACCTATGGGGGGAAACACCATATATTTT.

This clonotype came up many times. V gene TRBV7-9 combines with J gene TRBJ2-1, with D maybe TRBD1 (6 bases). CDR1 and CDR2 (germline): SEHNR, FQNEAQ (reference sequence). V was trimmed by 5 bases and J by 9 bases, leaving 17 bases between them. The CDR3 is made up of 14 amino acids. The CDR3 coding sequence is TGTGCCAGCAGCCGGCCGGGGCAGGGGACTGAGCAGTTCTTC. As protein: CASSRPGQGTEQFF.

The chain joins TRBV5-6 to TRBJ2-1; the D is unclear. Trimming removed 2 bases from V and 0 bases from J, with 9 bases in between. The CDR3 extends over 15 amino acids. Germline V gene sequence: CDR1 SGHDT, CDR2 YYEEEE. CDR3 sequence: CASSLQLSSYNEQFF. The CDR3 DNA reads TGTGCCAGCAGCTTACAACTCAGCTCCTACAATGAGCAGTTCTTC.

Note on this clonotype: One end of the junction is discordant with germline, which a read error may explain. V gene TRBV6-1 combines with J gene TRBJ1-2; TRBD1 aligns across 8 bases. The length of the CDR3 is 15 residues. Germline V gene lookup returns CDR1 MNHNS and CDR2 SASEGT. The CDR3 reads CVSSETKQGGYGYTF. CDR3 DNA sequence: TGTGTCAGCAGTGAAACTAAACAGGGGGGGTATGGCTACACCTTC.

There are a few counts of this clonotype. The V gene is TRBV19, the J gene TRBJ2-7, with 7 bases aligning to TRBD2. Germline lookup yields CDR1 LNHDA and CDR2 SQIVND (reference sequence). The trim removed 6 bases at V and 7 bases at J, leaving 12 bases unmatched. CDR3 length: 14 residues. The DNA for the CDR3 is TGTGCCAGTAGAAGAAGCGGGGCCACCTGGGAGCAGTACTTC. Its translation is CASRRSGATWEQYF.

The chain joins TRBV12-3 or TRBV12-4 to TRBJ2-7; 10 bases match TRBD1. The CDR3 runs to 16 residues. V lost 5 bases, J lost 2 bases, and 9 bases stayed unmatched. The CDR3 loop reads CASSPAAGTGAYEQYF. The CDR3 nucleotides read TGTGCCAGCAGTCCAGCTGCCGGGACAGGGGCCTACGAGCAGTACTTC.

This clonotype came up many times. The chain has TRBV11-1 and TRBJ1-1, with D unresolved. This CDR3 is 13 amino acids long. V gave up 5 bases and J gave up 5 bases, with 12 bases separating them. CDR1 is SGHAT and CDR2 is FQDESV in the germline V gene (reference sequence). CDR3 residues: CASSRFRPTEAFF. The CDR3, as DNA: TGTGCCAGCAGCCGTTTCAGACCGACTGAAGCTTTCTTT.

Only a few counts were recorded for this clonotype. One end of the junction varies from germline; a read error may be responsible. The chain is built from TRBV5-1 and TRBJ2-7, with D maybe TRBD1 (6 bases). Germline values: CDR1 SGHRS, CDR2 YFSETQ. CDR3 length: 14 residues. The CDR3 nucleotides read TGCGTCAGCAACACAACAGGGTCCTCCTACGAGCAGTACTTC. Translated: CVSNTTGSSYEQYF.

V usage is TRBV6-1 and J usage is TRBJ2-7; weak D call: TRBD1 (6 bases). The CDR3 loop spans 12 amino acids. Germline loops: CDR1 MNHNS, CDR2 SASEGT. Deletions cut 8 bases from V and 0 bases from J, with 8 bases between. The CDR3 here is CASDRSSYEQYF. The DNA for the CDR3 is TGTGCCAGCGACAGGAGCTCCTACGAGCAGTACTTC.

Ten or more counts support this clonotype. This chain joins TRBV12-3 or TRBV12-4 and TRBJ1-5; no clear D gene. V gave up 3 bases and J gave up 0 bases, with 12 bases separating them. The CDR3 has 16 amino acids. The chain's CDR3 is CASSLVRGYSNQPQHF. The CDR3 DNA follows: TGTGCCAGCAGTTTGGTACGGGGTTATAGCAATCAGCCCCAGCATTTT.

This clonotype has at least ten counts. The chain recombines TRBV5-6 with TRBJ2-2; D not certain. Per germline, CDR1 SGHDT and CDR2 YYEEEE. The CDR3 runs to 15 residues. Between the trimmed V and J ends, which lost 2 bases and 4 bases, there was a span of 12 bases. The CDR3 region has the DNA TGTGCCAGCAGCTTTTTCCAGCGCTCCACCGGGGAGCTGTTTTTT. Amino acids: CASSFFQRSTGELFF.

The chain joins TRBV7-8 to TRBJ2-1; tentatively, D is TRBD2 (5 bases). The germline CDR1 and CDR2 sequences are SGHVS and FQNEAQ. CDR3 length: 13 residues. The ends were cut back, 3 bases at V and 10 bases at J, with 13 bases in the middle. This CDR3 reads CASSFGVQEEQFF. The CDR3 DNA sequence: TGTGCCAGCAGCTTCGGGGTTCAAGAGGAGCAGTTCTTC. The complete variable domain, with remaining parts taken from reference TRBV7-8 and TRBJ2-1, reads GAGVSQSPRYKVAKRGQDVALRCDPISGHVSLFWYQQALGQGPEFLTYFQNEAQLDKSGLPSDRFFAERPEGSVSTLKIQRTQQEDSAVYLCASSFGVQEEQFFGPGTRLTVL.

The V and J genes are TRBV7-2 and TRBJ1-1; unclear D gene. The CDR3 length is 12 residues. Trimming pared 2 bases from V and 7 bases from J, leaving 8 bases between. Germline CDR1 SGHTA, CDR2 FQGNSA. CDR3 in amino acids: CASSLRFFEAFF. For the CDR3, the DNA is TGTGCCAGCAGCTTAAGGTTTTTTGAAGCTTTCTTT.

This clonotype was recorded many times. The V call is TRBV2, the J call TRBJ2-1; TRBD2 agrees at 7 bases. With V trimmed by 3 bases and J by 0 bases, 5 bases remained unmatched. This CDR3 region has 16 residues. Germline lookup yields CDR1 SNHLY and CDR2 FYNNEI. CDR3 nucleotides: TGTGCCAGCAGTGAGGGAGGGGCGAGCTCCTACAATGAGCAGTTCTTC. It codes for CASSEGGASSYNEQFF.

Only a few counts were recorded for this clonotype. It may be a read error: a sequence one base away is much more abundant. This rearrangement joins TRBV2 to TRBJ2-1, with no clear D. V lost 2 bases and J 5 bases, leaving 10 bases between the germline ends. Germline V lookup: CDR1 SNHLY, CDR2 FYNNEI. This CDR3 contains 14 residues. The CDR3 reads CASSERARNNEQFF. CDR3 DNA: TGTGCCAGCAGTGAAAGAGCTAGAAACAATGAGCAGTTCTTC.